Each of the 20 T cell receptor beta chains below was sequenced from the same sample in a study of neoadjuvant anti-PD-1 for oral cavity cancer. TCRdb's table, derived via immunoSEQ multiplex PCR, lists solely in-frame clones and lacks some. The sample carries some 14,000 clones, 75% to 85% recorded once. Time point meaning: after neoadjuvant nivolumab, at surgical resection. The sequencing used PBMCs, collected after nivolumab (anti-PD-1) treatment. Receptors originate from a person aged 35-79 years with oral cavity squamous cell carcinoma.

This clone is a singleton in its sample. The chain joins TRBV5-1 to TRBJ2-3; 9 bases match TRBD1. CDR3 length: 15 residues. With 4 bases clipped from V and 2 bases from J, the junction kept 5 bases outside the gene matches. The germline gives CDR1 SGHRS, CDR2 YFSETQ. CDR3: CASSKQGASTDTQYF. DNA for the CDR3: TGCGCCAGCAGCAAACAGGGGGCGTCCACAGATACGCAGTATTTT.

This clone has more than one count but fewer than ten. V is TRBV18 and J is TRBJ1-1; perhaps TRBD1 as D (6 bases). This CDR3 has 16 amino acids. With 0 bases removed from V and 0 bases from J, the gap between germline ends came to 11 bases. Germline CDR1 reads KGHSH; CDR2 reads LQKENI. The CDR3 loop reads CASSPPSDRLNTEAFF. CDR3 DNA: TGTGCCAGCTCACCACCTTCCGACAGGCTGAACACTGAAGCTTTCTTT.

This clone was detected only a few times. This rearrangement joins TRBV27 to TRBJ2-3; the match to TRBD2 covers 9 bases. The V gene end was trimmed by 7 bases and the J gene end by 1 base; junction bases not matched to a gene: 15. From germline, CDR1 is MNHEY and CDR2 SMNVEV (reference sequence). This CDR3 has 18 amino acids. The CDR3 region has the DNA TGTGCCAGCAACCGTGGGAGCGGGAGGAACGTGCGCACAGATACGCAGTATTTT. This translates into CASNRGSGRNVRTDTQYF.

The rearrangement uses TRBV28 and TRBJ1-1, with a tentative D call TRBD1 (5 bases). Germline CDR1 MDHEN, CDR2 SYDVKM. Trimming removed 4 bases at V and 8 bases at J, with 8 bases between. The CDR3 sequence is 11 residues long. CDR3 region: CASSSWDEAFF. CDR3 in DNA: TGTGCCAGCAGTTCGTGGGACGAAGCTTTCTTT. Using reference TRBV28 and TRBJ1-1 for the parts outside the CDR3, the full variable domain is DVKVTQSSRYLVKRTGEKVFLECVQDMDHENMFWYRQDPGLGLRLIYFSYDVKMKEKGDIPEGYSVSREKKERFSLILESASTNQTSMYLCASSSWDEAFFGQGTRLTVV.

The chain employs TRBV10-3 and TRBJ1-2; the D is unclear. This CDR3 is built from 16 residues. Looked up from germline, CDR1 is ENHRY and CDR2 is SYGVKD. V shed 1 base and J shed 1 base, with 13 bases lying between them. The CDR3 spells CAISEFIAFSNYGYTF. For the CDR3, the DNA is TGTGCCATCAGTGAGTTTATCGCCTTCAGTAACTATGGCTACACCTTC.

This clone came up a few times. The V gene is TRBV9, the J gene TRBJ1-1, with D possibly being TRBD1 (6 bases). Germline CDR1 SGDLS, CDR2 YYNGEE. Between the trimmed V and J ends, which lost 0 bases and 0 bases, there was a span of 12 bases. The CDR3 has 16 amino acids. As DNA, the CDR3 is TGTGCCAGCAGCGTAGAGGGACAACTAATGAACACTGAAGCTTTCTTT. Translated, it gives CASSVEGQLMNTEAFF. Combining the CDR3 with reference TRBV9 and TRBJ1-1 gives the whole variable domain DSGVTQTPKHLITATGQRVTLRCSPRSGDLSVYWYQQSLDQGLQFLIQYYNGEERAKGNILERFSAQQFPDLHSELNLSSLELGDSALYFCASSVEGQLMNTEAFFGQGTRLTVV.

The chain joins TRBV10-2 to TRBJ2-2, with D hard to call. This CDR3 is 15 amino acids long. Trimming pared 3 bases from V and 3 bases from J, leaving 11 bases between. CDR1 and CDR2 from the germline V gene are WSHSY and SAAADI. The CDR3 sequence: CASSDGFVYTGELFF. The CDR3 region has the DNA TGCGCCAGCAGTGACGGCTTTGTCTACACCGGGGAGCTGTTTTTT.

The DNA of the CDR3 is TGTGCCAGCAGCGCCAGGGACAGGGGATCCTACGAGCAGTACTTC. This sequence encodes CASSARDRGSYEQYF. V usage is TRBV7-3 and J usage is TRBJ2-7; TRBD1 matches at 10 bases. V was clipped by 5 bases and J by 1 base; unmatched bases: 5. The germline CDR1 and CDR2 sequences are SGHTA and FQGTGA. This CDR3 has 15 amino acids.

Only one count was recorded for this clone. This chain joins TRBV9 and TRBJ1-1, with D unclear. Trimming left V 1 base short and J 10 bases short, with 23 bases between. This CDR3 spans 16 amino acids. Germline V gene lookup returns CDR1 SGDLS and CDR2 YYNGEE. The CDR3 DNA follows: TGTGCCAGCAGCGTATTTTCTCAGGCGAACCCAAGTACAGCTTTCTTT. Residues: CASSVFSQANPSTAFF.

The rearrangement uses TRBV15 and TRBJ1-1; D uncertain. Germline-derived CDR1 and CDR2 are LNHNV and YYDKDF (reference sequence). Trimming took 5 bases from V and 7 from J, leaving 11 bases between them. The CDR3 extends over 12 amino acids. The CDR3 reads CATSPTRLEAFF. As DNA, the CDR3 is TGTGCCACCAGCCCTACTAGACTTGAAGCTTTCTTT.

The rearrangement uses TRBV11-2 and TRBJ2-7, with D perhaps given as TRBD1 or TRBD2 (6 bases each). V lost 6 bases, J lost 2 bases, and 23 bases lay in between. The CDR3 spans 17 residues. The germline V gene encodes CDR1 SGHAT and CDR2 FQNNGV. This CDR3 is CASRWGRGGSRTYEQYF. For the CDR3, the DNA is TGTGCCAGCAGGTGGGGCAGAGGGGGGAGTCGGACCTACGAGCAGTACTTC.

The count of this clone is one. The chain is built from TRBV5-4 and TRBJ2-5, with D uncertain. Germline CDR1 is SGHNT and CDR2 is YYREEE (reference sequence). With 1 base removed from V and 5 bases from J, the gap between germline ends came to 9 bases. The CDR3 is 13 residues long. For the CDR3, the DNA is TGTGCCAGCAGCTTGTTGCCAGCTGAGACCCAGTACTTC. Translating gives CASSLLPAETQYF.

CDR3 in amino acids: CASSRPGWGYNEQFF. In nucleotides, the CDR3 is TGTGCCAGCAGCCGCCCCGGGTGGGGTTACAATGAGCAGTTCTTC. The chain carries TRBV9 and TRBJ2-1; D is ambiguous. Per the germline V gene, CDR1 is SGDLS and CDR2 is YYNGEE. V was pared by 4 bases and J by 4 bases, with 15 bases between. This CDR3 region has 15 residues.

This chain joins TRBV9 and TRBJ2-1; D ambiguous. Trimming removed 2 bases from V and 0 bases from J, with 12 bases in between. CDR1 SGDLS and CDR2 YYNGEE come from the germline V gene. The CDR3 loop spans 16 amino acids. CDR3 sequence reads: CASSVPSPASYNEQFF. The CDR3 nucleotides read TGTGCCAGCAGCGTTCCTTCACCGGCCTCCTACAATGAGCAGTTCTTC.

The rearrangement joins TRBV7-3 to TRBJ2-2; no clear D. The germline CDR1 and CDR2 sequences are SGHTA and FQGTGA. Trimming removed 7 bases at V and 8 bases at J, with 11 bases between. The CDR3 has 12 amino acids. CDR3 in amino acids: CASTTQAGELFF. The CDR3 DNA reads TGTGCCAGCACAACCCAGGCAGGGGAGCTGTTTTTT.

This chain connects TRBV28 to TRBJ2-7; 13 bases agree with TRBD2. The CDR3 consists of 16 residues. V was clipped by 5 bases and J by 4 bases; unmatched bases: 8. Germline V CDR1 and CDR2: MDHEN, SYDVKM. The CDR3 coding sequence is TGTGCCAGCAGTCACACCCGGACTAGCGGGAGTTACGAGCAGTACTTC. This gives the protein CASSHTRTSGSYEQYF.

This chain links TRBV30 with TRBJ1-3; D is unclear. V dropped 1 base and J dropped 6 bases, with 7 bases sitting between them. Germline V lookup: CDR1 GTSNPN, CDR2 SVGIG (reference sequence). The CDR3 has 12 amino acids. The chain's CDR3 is CAWSGGENTIYF. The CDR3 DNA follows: TGTGCCTGGAGTGGCGGGGAAAACACCATATATTTT.

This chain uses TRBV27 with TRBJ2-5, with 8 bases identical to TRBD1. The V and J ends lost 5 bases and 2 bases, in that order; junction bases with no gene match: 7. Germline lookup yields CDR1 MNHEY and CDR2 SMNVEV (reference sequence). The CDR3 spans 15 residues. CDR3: CASSKRTGGQETQYF. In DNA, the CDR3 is TGTGCCAGCAGTAAGCGAACAGGGGGTCAAGAGACCCAGTACTTC.

The CDR3 sequence is CASGDVTYNEQFF. The CDR3 coding sequence is TGTGCCAGCGGCGACGTGACCTACAATGAGCAGTTCTTC. J is TRBJ2-1 and V is TRBV5-8; D call uncertain. Trimming took off 7 bases at V and 2 bases at J, with 10 bases between the two ends. In germline, CDR1 is SGHTS, CDR2 YDEGEE. The CDR3 contains 13 residues.

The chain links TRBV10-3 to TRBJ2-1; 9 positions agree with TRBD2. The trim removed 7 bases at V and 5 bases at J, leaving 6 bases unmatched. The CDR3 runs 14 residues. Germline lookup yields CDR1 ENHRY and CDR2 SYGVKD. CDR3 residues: CAINQREAHNEQFF. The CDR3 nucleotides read TGTGCCATCAATCAGCGGGAGGCGCACAATGAGCAGTTCTTC.